This T cell receptor beta chain was observed in a study of T cells in Graves' hyperthyroidism and ophthalmopathy. The hyperthyroidism patients had all been newly diagnosed, and their disease duration was under 2 months. Their ages ranged from 18 to 65 years. Trimming stripped 1 base from V and 5 bases from J, with 11 bases between. Per the germline V gene, CDR1 is MDHEN and CDR2 is SYDVKM. This CDR3 is built from 14 residues. RNA transcripts yielded amplified TCR beta CDR3 regions. In the first-round RT-PCR of the TCR CDR3, the HTBI primer set was used. MiXCR was run by TCRdb on the multiplex PCR reads, yielding one entry per CDR3 protein. The data show hundreds of thousands of distinct CDR3 sequences, approximately 13% seen once. Study conclusions and caveats: Most expanded thyroid clonotypes above 0.001 also appeared in blood. Onset of ophthalmopathy came a median 6.5 months after the model predicted it.

This clonotype was detected many times. Its antigen is still unknown. The source is a woman aged 30 to 39 with Graves' hyperthyroidism that later progressed to Graves' ophthalmopathy. The J gene is TRBJ2-5, the V gene TRBV28; the D gene is possibly TRBD2 (6 bases). What was sequenced was blood. As DNA, the CDR3 is TGTGCCAGCAGTTTATCCGCGGGACTTGAGACCCAGTACTTC. Its translation is CASSLSAGLETQYF.